The clone carrying this TCR beta chain has a count of ten or more. Its matching antigen is unknown. These data come from a study of T-cell reconstitution after alpha-beta-depleted transplantation in children. The V gene's germline CDR1 is SGHRS and CDR2 YFSETQ. Trimming stripped 4 bases from V and 5 bases from J, with 15 bases between. This CDR3 has 15 amino acids. Study findings and constraints: At day 60, the high TCRbeta diversity found in some patients originated from recipient T cells and thymic progenitors that had survived. Newly generated T cells supplied most T-cell counts and diversity one year post-transplant. Expanded graft clones, several hundred of them, were reportedly the source of alpha-beta T cells about two months after transplant.

A library of TCRbeta sequences, prepared with unique molecular identifiers, was generated. From the PCR reads, TCRdb called clonotypes with MiXCR, one entry per CDR3 protein. The data hold about 300,000 distinct CDR3 sequences, with about a tenth observed a single time. The TCR comes from a boy in the first two years of life with acute myeloid leukemia, due to receive a stem cell transplant. Sequences were derived from PBMCs, sampled before TCRalphabeta/CD19-depleted stem cell transplant. The rearrangement uses TRBV5-1 and TRBJ1-4; a weak D match, TRBD1 (6 bases). CDR3 residues: CASSPPTGGNEKLFF. For the CDR3, the DNA is TGCGCCAGCAGCCCCCCGACAGGAGGCAATGAAAAACTGTTTTTT.